The source of this TCR beta chain is a study of shared clonotypes between healthy human individuals. Study-level points and caveats: Memory subsets had estimated richness that was generally smaller than that of naive subsets.

CDR3 length: 14 amino acids. V dropped 1 base and J dropped 9; count of bases not matched to a gene: 10. Germline V gene sequence: CDR1 SGHRS, CDR2 YFSETQ. Sorted-subset replicate PCRs used 150 to 250 ng of genomic DNA. This amount corresponded to about 30,000 T cell genomes. The data were produced by immunoSEQ multiplex PCR, yet TCRdb's version contains in-frame clones alone and is incomplete. Altogether roughly 1,800,000 clones are present, approximately 95% being singletons, with the ten largest covering 1.2%. Positive CCR7 selection of CD45RO-negative cells yielded the naive CD8 cells, and terminally differentiated effector memory CD45RA+ cells were excluded. Every contributor of samples was a Caucasian grown-up residing in Nashville, Tennessee. A note on this clone: As yet, its antigen is unknown.

The chain combines TRBV5-1 with TRBJ2-7, with TRBD1 identical over 7 bases. Material for sequencing was naive CD8+ T cells sorted from blood. The receptor's source is a man younger than 30 in good health. The CDR3 nucleotides are TGCGCCAGCAGCTTGAGGGCAGGGACAGACGGGCAGTACTTC. Residues: CASSLRAGTDGQYF.